What follows describes a single T cell receptor (beta chain). What it recognizes is unknown. Donor samples were obtained from healthy Caucasian individuals from Russia, aged 6 to 90. The sample belongs to a study of blood T cells in healthy people across ages. General study results and limits: With age, beta diversity per million T cells declined roughly linearly, significantly by approximately 41. Whereas aged donors had fewer naive CD4+ cells, long-lived donors had more of them and higher diversity.

Primers used in a second PCR of roughly 7 to 12 cycles were a sample-barcoded 5' primer and a J-beta primer mix. Through a template-switch adaptor with 12 random nucleotides, each cDNA molecule received a tag. TCRdb ran MiXCR on the 5' RACE reads and lists one entry per CDR3 protein. The table has 380,000 or so distinct CDR3 sequences, roughly half seen once; the top ten hold over 40%. The CDR3 consists of 17 residues. Between the trimmed V and J ends, which lost 6 bases and 0 bases, there was a span of 21 bases. The germline CDR1 and CDR2 sequences are DFQATT and SNEGSKA (reference sequence). The gene calls are TRBV20-1 and TRBJ1-5; D is possibly TRBD1 (5 bases). Sample: blood. This receptor was identified in a man between 60 and 75 years old in good health. The DNA for the CDR3 is TGCAGTGCAGGCAGGTTGGGGCAGCTCTATAGCAATCAGCCCCAGCATTTT. Translation gives CSAGRLGQLYSNQPQHF.